These 30 T cell receptor beta chains came from one sample sequenced in a study of cytomegalovirus exposure and HLA in healthy donors. The PCR made use of 60 Vbeta and 13 Jbeta primers. Clones were read by immunoSEQ multiplex PCR, and TCRdb kept only the in-frame ones, dropping some. Of 170,000 or so clones listed, more than 80% are singletons. Sequencing used PBMCs. These receptors originate from a man aged 18 to 30 in good health and CMV-seronegative.

This chain uses TRBV19 with TRBJ1-5; 7 nucleotides align to TRBD1. The germline CDR1 and CDR2 sequences are LNHDA and SQIVND (reference sequence). The CDR3 is 14 amino acids. V lost 4 bases, J lost 3 bases, and 3 bases stayed unmatched. In DNA form, the CDR3 reads TGTGCCAGTAGTAAAGGGGGCATCAATCAGCCCCAGCATTTT. Translated, it gives CASSKGGINQPQHF.

This sequence joins TRBV4-1 and TRBJ2-1; TRBD1 aligns across 7 bases. This CDR3 contains 17 residues. Germline CDR1 MGHRA, CDR2 YSYEKL. V gave up 2 bases and J gave up 3 bases; unmatched junction bases: 10. CDR3 amino acids: CASSQTSDRAYYNEQFF. DNA of the CDR3: TGCGCCAGCAGCCAAACAAGCGACAGGGCGTACTACAATGAGCAGTTCTTC.

The rearrangement links TRBV4-1 to TRBJ2-7; weak D call: TRBD2 (5 bases). There are 15 residues in the CDR3. The germline V and J ends were trimmed by 0 bases and 2 bases, with 11 bases remaining between them. CDR1 MGHRA and CDR2 YSYEKL come from the germline V gene. In DNA form, the CDR3 reads TGCGCCAGCAGCCAAGATTGGACTTATGCCTACGAGCAGTACTTC. Translated: CASSQDWTYAYEQYF.

This rearrangement joins TRBV7-9 to TRBJ2-1, with 11 bases aligning to TRBD2. The CDR3 runs 17 residues. Germline V gives CDR1 SEHNR, CDR2 FQNEAQ (reference sequence). Unmatched junction bases numbered 16, after V lost 5 bases and J lost 10 bases. The CDR3 DNA sequence: TGTGCCAGCAGCCCAAGGGGCTTTGGGACTAGCGGACAGGAGCAGTTCTTC. It specifies CASSPRGFGTSGQEQFF.

The CDR3 sequence is CASSFGPGGTEAFF. CDR3 DNA: TGTGCCAGCAGTTTTGGTCCAGGGGGCACTGAAGCTTTCTTT. The genes are TRBV27 and TRBJ1-1; 7 nucleotides line up with TRBD1. The germline gives CDR1 MNHEY, CDR2 SMNVEV (reference sequence). The CDR3 is 14 residues long. V shed 3 bases, J shed 4 bases, and the junction held 5 bases outside the gene matches.

The gene calls are TRBV7-3 and TRBJ1-2, with D possibly TRBD1 on 6 matching bases. CDR3 size: 11 residues. Per germline, CDR1 SGHTA and CDR2 FQGTGA. Trimming removed 8 bases from V and 6 bases from J, with 10 bases in between. Here the CDR3 reads CASGGGHGYTF. CDR3 nucleotide sequence: TGTGCCAGCGGGGGGGGGCATGGCTACACCTTC.

The chain links TRBV2 to TRBJ2-7; D unresolved. Trimming cost V 8 bases and J 4 bases, with 12 bases left between them. The CDR3 covers 12 residues. Germline CDR1 SNHLY, CDR2 FYNNEI. DNA of the CDR3: TGTGCCAGCGGTTCCCAGGTATACGAGCAGTACTTC. This translates into CASGSQVYEQYF.

The chain carries TRBV18 and TRBJ1-4, with D perhaps TRBD1 (5 bases). CDR1 KGHSH and CDR2 LQKENI come from the germline V gene. V was shortened by 1 base and J by 0 bases, with 15 bases between the two germline ends. The CDR3 covers 18 residues. The CDR3: CASSPLGGSAATNEKLFF. DNA of the CDR3: TGTGCCAGCTCACCACTCGGGGGATCGGCTGCAACTAATGAAAAACTGTTTTTT.

This clone has a single count. The chain has TRBV7-9 and TRBJ2-2, with D unresolved. This CDR3 comprises 13 residues. V shed 5 bases and J shed 1 base, with 5 bases lying between them. Germline loops: CDR1 SEHNR, CDR2 FQNEAQ (reference sequence). The CDR3 sequence is CASSTLNTGELFF. The CDR3 nucleotides read TGTGCCAGCAGCACTCTGAACACCGGGGAGCTGTTTTTT.

The chain is built from TRBV7-8 and TRBJ2-2; possibly TRBD1 for D (5 bases). The CDR3 runs to 18 residues. V was clipped by 5 bases and J by 6 bases, with 25 bases between them. Germline V gives CDR1 SGHVS, CDR2 FQNEAQ. CDR3 in DNA: TGTGCCAGCAGCCTGACAGTGAACCCCCAGAATTCACCCGGGGAGCTGTTTTTT. This codes for CASSLTVNPQNSPGELFF.

This chain links TRBV7-3 with TRBJ2-3, with D unresolved. The CDR3 sequence is 13 residues long. The germline CDR1 and CDR2 sequences are SGHTA and FQGTGA. Trimming shortened V by 5 bases and J by 6 bases, and 12 bases separated the two germline ends. CDR3 nucleotide sequence: TGTGCCAGCAGCCAAAGCCCCCCGGATACGCAGTATTTT. Amino acid sequence: CASSQSPPDTQYF.

The chain links TRBV6-6 to TRBJ2-7, with 10 bases lining up with TRBD1. Trimming cost V 3 bases and J 5 bases; bases outside gene matches: 7. Germline V gene lookup returns CDR1 MNHNY and CDR2 SVGAGI (reference sequence). The CDR3 covers 15 residues. CDR3 bases: TGTGCCAGCAGTTATTTGGGACAGGGGTCTGACGAGCAGTACTTC. This translates into CASSYLGQGSDEQYF.

Only one count was recorded for this clone. The genes are TRBV19 and TRBJ2-3; TRBD1 aligns across 7 bases. Per germline, CDR1 LNHDA and CDR2 SQIVND (reference sequence). The ends lost 5 bases at V and 0 bases at J; junction bases unmatched: 8. The CDR3 length is 16 residues. The CDR3 loop reads CASSPRGRGSTDTQYF. The CDR3 DNA reads as TGTGCCAGTAGTCCTCGGGGCAGGGGGAGCACAGATACGCAGTATTTT.

The CDR3 nucleotides read TGTGCCAGTAGTATACGAGACGCGGGGGGGGAGACCCAGTACTTC. Residues: CASSIRDAGGETQYF. J is TRBJ2-5 and V is TRBV19, with TRBD2 matching 9 bases. CDR1 LNHDA and CDR2 SQIVND come from the germline V gene (reference sequence). Trimming cost V 2 bases and J 5 bases; bases outside gene matches: 6. This CDR3 region has 15 residues.

V and J are TRBV25-1 and TRBJ2-1; TRBD2 matches 11 bases. CDR1 is MGHDK and CDR2 is SYGVNS in the germline V gene. J gave up 4 bases and V 8 bases, and 7 bases lay outside the gene matches. The CDR3 is made up of 15 amino acids. The CDR3 reads CASGLAGHDYNEQFF. CDR3 bases: TGTGCCAGCGGACTAGCGGGCCATGATTACAATGAGCAGTTCTTC. The whole variable domain, filled in from reference TRBV25-1 and TRBJ2-1, reads EADIYQTPRYLVIGTGKKITLECSQTMGHDKMYWYQQDPGMELHLIHYSYGVNSTEKGDLSSESTVSRIRTEHFPLTLESARPSHTSQYLCASGLAGHDYNEQFFGPGTRLTVL.

The rearrangement uses TRBV29-1 and TRBJ1-1; D is unresolved. Germline-derived CDR1 and CDR2 are SQVTM and ANQGSEA. This CDR3 has 11 amino acids. CDR3 DNA: TGCAGAGACCCCCCCGGACTCGAAGCTTTCTTT. It yields the protein CRDPPGLEAFF.

This clone was recorded only once. The chain uses TRBV19 and TRBJ2-7; a possible D gene is TRBD2 (7 bases). Per germline, CDR1 LNHDA and CDR2 SQIVND (reference sequence). The V end lost 5 bases, the J end lost 6 bases, and 17 bases lay between the germline ends. The CDR3 length is 14 residues. The CDR3 here is CASSVTGTGGEQYF. The CDR3 nucleotides read TGTGCCAGTAGTGTTACAGGGACGGGGGGCGAGCAGTACTTC.

Regarding this clone: Its ends do not fully match the called genes, so a read error is possible. The chain employs TRBV10-3 and TRBJ2-7; D might be TRBD2 (5 bases). The CDR3 has 13 amino acids. Per germline, CDR1 ENHRY and CDR2 SYGVKD. DNA for the CDR3: TGTGCCATAAGTGAGGTTCCGAGCGGCGAGCAGTACTTC. It translates to CAISEVPSGEQYF.

The chain carries TRBV9 and TRBJ1-1; possibly TRBD1 for D (6 bases). V lost 0 bases, J lost 5 bases, and 17 bases lay in between. This CDR3 region has 16 residues. Germline V gives CDR1 SGDLS, CDR2 YYNGEE. The CDR3 here is CASSVAPRGRGTEAFF. In nucleotides, the CDR3 is TGTGCCAGCAGCGTAGCCCCCCGGGGGAGGGGGACTGAAGCTTTCTTT.

The chain couples TRBV11-2 to TRBJ2-1; 11 nucleotides line up with TRBD2. Germline assignment: CDR1 SGHAT and CDR2 FQNNGV. The junction had 8 bases not matched to a gene; V was cut back by 2 bases and J by 8 bases. The CDR3 is made up of 16 amino acids. CDR3 region: CASSLQLAGELYEQFF. As DNA, the CDR3 is TGTGCCAGCAGCTTACAACTAGCGGGGGAGCTCTATGAGCAGTTCTTC.

The chain combines TRBV27 with TRBJ2-7; the match to TRBD1 covers 9 bases. Trimming cost V 5 bases and J 0 bases; bases outside gene matches: 8. CDR1 is MNHEY, CDR2 SMNVEV, per germline (reference sequence). CDR3 length: 16 amino acids. DNA for the CDR3: TGTGCCAGCAGTCCAGAGGACAGGGGATTCTCCTACGAGCAGTACTTC. Translation gives CASSPEDRGFSYEQYF.

About this clone: Compared with germline, one end of the junction differs, possibly owing to a read error. V is TRBV7-7 and J is TRBJ2-5; TRBD2 aligns across 8 bases. In germline, CDR1 is SSHAT, CDR2 FNYEAQ (reference sequence). The CDR3 spans 14 residues. The DNA for the CDR3 is TGTGCTAGCAGCCCCTTTCGGGGGGGCGAGACCCAGTACTTC. It yields the protein CASSPFRGGETQYF.

V gene TRBV19 combines with J gene TRBJ1-1; D remains unclear. The CDR3 consists of 13 residues. V was cut by 1 base and J by 1 base, with 4 bases left in between. Germline V gene data show CDR1 as LNHDA and CDR2 as SQIVND (reference sequence). The CDR3 protein is CASSIGGNTEAFF. CDR3 DNA sequence: TGTGCCAGTAGTATAGGCGGGAACACTGAAGCTTTCTTT. The full variable domain, in which reference TRBV19 and TRBJ1-1 provide the parts outside the CDR3, is DGGITQSPKYLFRKEGQNVTLSCEQNLNHDAMYWYRQDPGQGLRLIYYSQIVNDFQKGDIAEGYSVSREKKESFPLTVTSAQKNPTAFYLCASSIGGNTEAFFGQGTRLTVV.

This chain connects TRBV27 to TRBJ1-2; tentatively, D is TRBD1 (5 bases). Deletions cut 0 bases from V and 8 bases from J, with 28 bases between. The CDR3 is made up of 19 amino acids. The germline V gene encodes CDR1 MNHEY and CDR2 SMNVEV (reference sequence). The CDR3 coding sequence is TGTGCCAGCAGTTTATCTTGGCCAAGGGGCCCATCCCCTATGGGCGGCTACACCTTC. This translates into CASSLSWPRGPSPMGGYTF.

This clone was counted a few times. The CDR3 DNA reads TGTGCCAGCAAGCAATCCGCAACTAATGAAAAACTGTTTTTT. Protein: CASKQSATNEKLFF. The chain is built from TRBV6-6 and TRBJ1-4; D gene unclear. Germline loops: CDR1 MNHNY, CDR2 SVGAGI (reference sequence). The CDR3 totals 14 residues. Trimming cost V 7 bases and J 0 bases, with 9 bases left between them.

Points on this clone: A junction boundary mismatches the germline segment, possibly from a read error. The J gene is TRBJ1-1, the V gene TRBV28; D perhaps matches TRBD1 (6 bases). The CDR3 loop spans 16 amino acids. Germline CDR1 is MDHEN and CDR2 is SYDVKM. Here the CDR3 reads CASSIWGGAARSEAFF. The CDR3 DNA reads as TGTGCCAGCAGTATATGGGGGGGGGCAGCAAGATCCGAAGCTTTCTTT.

V usage is TRBV5-1 and J usage is TRBJ1-1, with TRBD1 matching over 7 bases. This CDR3 is built from 17 residues. The germline CDR1 and CDR2 sequences are SGHRS and YFSETQ. The trim removed 0 bases at V and 3 bases at J, leaving 11 bases unmatched. CDR3 in amino acids: CASSLVYRGYGDTEAFF. As DNA, the CDR3 is TGCGCCAGCAGCTTGGTCTACAGGGGATATGGCGACACTGAAGCTTTCTTT.

Only a few counts were recorded for this clone. This chain links TRBV19 with TRBJ2-1; 10 nucleotides match TRBD2. This CDR3 contains 15 residues. With V trimmed by 7 bases and J by 6 bases, 9 bases remained unmatched. CDR1 and CDR2 from the germline V gene are LNHDA and SQIVND (reference sequence). CDR3 DNA sequence: TGTGCCAGTATCGCCCTAGCGGGAGCCGGCAATGAGCAGTTCTTC. Translation: CASIALAGAGNEQFF. The whole variable domain, remainder taken from reference TRBV19 and TRBJ2-1, is DGGITQSPKYLFRKEGQNVTLSCEQNLNHDAMYWYRQDPGQGLRLIYYSQIVNDFQKGDIAEGYSVSREKKESFPLTVTSAQKNPTAFYLCASIALAGAGNEQFFGPGTRLTVL.

V usage is TRBV7-9 and J usage is TRBJ2-7; possibly TRBD2 for D (6 bases). Trimming stripped 3 bases from V and 3 bases from J, with 18 bases between. Germline CDR1 reads SEHNR; CDR2 reads FQNEAQ (reference sequence). The CDR3 contains 16 residues. The CDR3 is CASSFPGGEAFYEQYF. Written as DNA, the CDR3 is TGTGCCAGCAGCTTCCCGGGCGGGGAGGCCTTCTACGAGCAGTACTTC.

This clone appeared once. V and J are TRBV9 and TRBJ1-1; D remains ambiguous. The V end lost 0 bases, the J end lost 0 bases, and 9 bases lay between the germline ends. Germline V gene data show CDR1 as SGDLS and CDR2 as YYNGEE. The CDR3 loop spans 15 amino acids. The CDR3 region has the DNA TGTGCCAGCAGCGTAGGTAGCAACATGAACACTGAAGCTTTCTTT. Protein: CASSVGSNMNTEAFF. Using reference TRBV9 and TRBJ1-1 for the parts outside the CDR3, the full variable domain is DSGVTQTPKHLITATGQRVTLRCSPRSGDLSVYWYQQSLDQGLQFLIQYYNGEERAKGNILERFSAQQFPDLHSELNLSSLELGDSALYFCASSVGSNMNTEAFFGQGTRLTVV.